A single count supports the clone carrying this TCR beta chain. This sample was included in a study of blood T cell repertoires in COVID-19. The J segment lost 4 bases and the V segment lost 0 bases, leaving 5 bases of the junction unmatched. The CDR3 consists of 16 residues. The germline V gene encodes CDR1 ENHRY and CDR2 SYGVKD. Libraries were prepared by immunoSEQ multiplex PCR; TCRdb keeps only in-frame clonotypes and omits some of them. This repertoire shows about 200,000 clones, roughly 88% found once; its top ten account for 15% to 20%. This clonotype was sampled from a man aged 50 or older with COVID-19, enrolled during active disease. Source material: peripheral blood. The V and J genes are TRBV10-3 and TRBJ1-3, with 8 bases aligning to TRBD1. This CDR3 is CAISESPTGAGNTIYF. The CDR3 DNA follows: TGTGCCATCAGTGAGTCCCCGACAGGGGCGGGAAACACCATATATTTT.